Shown below are 16 T cell receptor beta chains from a single sample sequenced in a study of T cell responses to AZD1222 COVID-19 vaccine. The table came from immunoSEQ multiplex PCR; TCRdb's copy has only in-frame clones and leaves some out. The profile shows around 130,000 clones, 90% to 95% of them singletons. The sequences come from peripheral blood, collected on day 0 of AZD1222 vaccination. The receptors here all came from an adult in good health.

This clone has just one count. V is TRBV6-2 or TRBV6-3 and J is TRBJ2-5; D ambiguous. CDR3 length: 13 amino acids. Trimming pared 2 bases from V and 5 bases from J, leaving 9 bases between. From germline, CDR1 is MNHEY and CDR2 SVGEGT. The CDR3 protein is CASSYEYGETQYF. For the CDR3, the DNA is TGTGCCAGCAGTTACGAGTATGGGGAGACCCAGTACTTC.

This clone appeared once. V and J are TRBV7-9 and TRBJ2-1, with D perhaps matching TRBD1 (5 bases). Trimming removed 3 bases at V and 8 bases at J, with 11 bases between. There are 13 residues in the CDR3. Germline V gene data show CDR1 as SEHNR and CDR2 as FQNEAQ (reference sequence). As DNA, the CDR3 is TGTGCCAGCAGCTTGGGGCTAGTAGATGAGCAGTTCTTC. This codes for CASSLGLVDEQFF.

The chain has TRBV5-6 and TRBJ2-1, with TRBD2 matching 9 bases. J gave up 9 bases and V 4 bases, and 2 bases lay outside the gene matches. This CDR3 has 12 amino acids. Germline values: CDR1 SGHDT, CDR2 YYEEEE. For the CDR3, the DNA is TGTGCCAGCAGCGTAGCGGGAGTTGAGCAGTTCTTC. Residues: CASSVAGVEQFF.

The rearrangement uses TRBV10-3 and TRBJ1-2; D call uncertain. The germline V and J ends were trimmed by 8 bases and 7 bases, with 14 bases remaining between them. The CDR3 spans 12 residues. Germline V gives CDR1 ENHRY, CDR2 SYGVKD. Here the CDR3 reads CAIRSPDGGYTF. The CDR3, as DNA: TGTGCCATCCGTAGTCCGGACGGTGGCTACACCTTC.

V is TRBV5-8 and J is TRBJ1-2; D uncertain. The CDR3 extends over 14 amino acids. Per the germline V gene, CDR1 is SGHTS and CDR2 is YDEGEE. Trimming left V 4 bases short and J 5 bases short, with 15 bases between. The CDR3 protein is CASSLLSGFYGYTF. The CDR3 bases are TGTGCCAGCAGCCTCCTAAGCGGGTTTTATGGCTACACCTTC.

The rearrangement uses TRBV14 and TRBJ2-1; D is perhaps TRBD1 (5 bases). Between the trimmed V and J ends, which lost 0 bases and 4 bases, there was a span of 7 bases. This CDR3 contains 14 residues. The V gene's germline CDR1 is SGHDN and CDR2 FVKESK. Here the CDR3 reads CASSQDYRYNEQFF. For the CDR3, the DNA is TGTGCCAGCAGCCAAGACTACAGGTACAATGAGCAGTTCTTC.

The V and J genes are TRBV6-2 or TRBV6-3 and TRBJ1-2, with D hard to call. The V gene lost 2 bases and the J gene lost 2 bases, with 9 bases spanning the gap. Germline CDR1 MNHEY, CDR2 SVGEGT. This CDR3 spans 14 amino acids. CDR3 nucleotides: TGTGCCAGCAGTTACAAGGCAGTAAACTATGGCTACACCTTC. Amino acids: CASSYKAVNYGYTF.

The chain links TRBV30 to TRBJ2-3, with a possible D match to TRBD2 (5 bases). Germline loops: CDR1 GTSNPN, CDR2 SVGIG (reference sequence). The CDR3 consists of 12 residues. V lost 4 bases, J lost 0 bases, and 5 bases lay in between. This CDR3 reads CAWTSSTDTQYF. CDR3 DNA: TGTGCCTGGACTAGCAGCACAGATACGCAGTATTTT.

The gene calls are TRBV6-5 and TRBJ2-3; TRBD1 matches 11 bases. CDR3 length: 14 amino acids. Germline CDR1 and CDR2: MNHEY and SVGAGI. Trimming cost V 6 bases and J 4 bases; bases outside gene matches: 3. This CDR3 reads CASSWTGGADTQYF. As DNA, the CDR3 is TGTGCCAGCAGCTGGACAGGGGGCGCAGATACGCAGTATTTT.

The rearrangement links TRBV18 to TRBJ1-4; TRBD1 is a possible D gene (6 bases). CDR1 is KGHSH and CDR2 is LQKENI in the germline V gene. The germline V and J ends were trimmed by 4 bases and 8 bases, with 17 bases remaining between them. This CDR3 spans 15 amino acids. The CDR3 loop reads CASSLHSRGEEKLFF. The CDR3, as DNA: TGTGCCAGCTCACTCCACTCCAGGGGTGAGGAAAAACTGTTTTTT.

The rearrangement joins TRBV5-1 to TRBJ1-1; D remains ambiguous. V dropped 5 bases and J dropped 0 bases, with 5 bases sitting between them. Germline V gene data show CDR1 as SGHRS and CDR2 as YFSETQ. CDR3 length equals 12 residues. The CDR3 DNA sequence: TGCGCCAGCAGGCAATTGAACACTGAAGCTTTCTTT. It encodes CASRQLNTEAFF. Full variable domain (missing parts from reference TRBV5-1 and TRBJ1-1): KAGVTQTPRYLIKTRGQQVTLSCSPISGHRSVSWYQQTPGQGLQFLFEYFSETQRNKGNFPGRFSGRQFSNSRSEMNVSTLELGDSALYLCASRQLNTEAFFGQGTRLTVV.

This chain joins TRBV29-1 and TRBJ2-1; unclear D gene. With 6 bases removed from V and 9 bases from J, the gap between germline ends came to 15 bases. From germline, CDR1 is SQVTM and CDR2 ANQGSEA. This CDR3 is 12 amino acids long. The CDR3 loop is CSVRPRVGEQFF. For the CDR3, the DNA is TGCAGCGTGCGGCCCCGGGTGGGTGAGCAGTTCTTC.

V and J are TRBV5-4 and TRBJ2-7; the D gene is possibly TRBD1 (6 bases). CDR1 is SGHNT and CDR2 is YYREEE in the germline V gene (reference sequence). V was shortened by 4 bases and J by 2 bases, with 13 bases between the two germline ends. CDR3 length: 14 residues. CDR3 nucleotides: TGTGCCAGCAGCATCGGTGGACAGCCCTACGAGCAGTACTTC. Protein product: CASSIGGQPYEQYF.

With respect to this clone: The same CDR3 arises from other DNA sequences in this sample as well. This rearrangement joins TRBV29-1 to TRBJ1-1; 8 bases line up with TRBD1. The CDR3 is 13 amino acids. Germline CDR1 reads SQVTM; CDR2 reads ANQGSEA. V was clipped by 1 base and J by 6 bases; unmatched bases: 4. Here the CDR3 reads CSVEVRGQAEAFF. DNA for the CDR3: TGCAGCGTTGAAGTCAGGGGGCAGGCTGAAGCTTTCTTT.

The chain employs TRBV7-9 and TRBJ1-3; D gene ambiguous. CDR1 is SEHNR and CDR2 is FQNEAQ in the germline V gene (reference sequence). The CDR3 contains 15 residues. V dropped 3 bases and J dropped 1 base, with 10 bases sitting between them. The CDR3 DNA is TGTGCCAGCAGCTTGAGGGAGTATTCTGGAAACACCATATATTTT. Its translation is CASSLREYSGNTIYF.

The rearrangement uses TRBV10-3 and TRBJ1-6; TRBD1 is a possible D gene (5 bases). Germline V gene lookup returns CDR1 ENHRY and CDR2 SYGVKD. Between the trimmed V and J ends, which lost 3 bases and 9 bases, there was a span of 12 bases. This CDR3 has 14 amino acids. CDR3 in DNA: TGTGCCATCAGTGACAGCCGGGGGTCTTCACCCCTCCACTTT. Translation: CAISDSRGSSPLHF.